Listed here are 20 T cell receptor beta chains from one sample, sequenced in a study of OX40 agonist ivuxolimab in advanced cancers. Libraries were prepared by immunoSEQ multiplex PCR; TCRdb keeps only in-frame clonotypes and omits some of them. The sample has some 46,000 clones, around 88% seen once. The specimen was CD4+ or CD8+ T cells sorted from blood, collected in a trial of the OX40 agonist ivuxolimab. The source of these receptors is an adult with an advanced solid tumor such as melanoma, head and neck, liver or kidney cancer.

The chain uses TRBV2 and TRBJ2-7; 11 bases are a match to TRBD2. Germline lookup yields CDR1 SNHLY and CDR2 FYNNEI. V gave up 5 bases and J gave up 6 bases; unmatched junction bases: 3. This CDR3 has 13 amino acids. CDR3 residues: CASSLAGGLEQYF. For the CDR3, the DNA is TGTGCCAGCAGTTTAGCGGGGGGGCTCGAGCAGTACTTC.

The CDR3 loop reads CASSLRRGQYNEQFF. The CDR3 DNA reads as TGTGCCAGCAGTTTACGGCGGGGACAGTACAATGAGCAGTTCTTC. V usage is TRBV27 and J usage is TRBJ2-1, with a tentative D call TRBD1 (7 bases). This CDR3 is built from 15 residues. V gave up 2 bases and J gave up 4 bases, with 12 bases separating them. Germline CDR1 reads MNHEY; CDR2 reads SMNVEV (reference sequence).

The rearrangement joins TRBV7-2 to TRBJ2-1, with 9 bases identical to TRBD2. The ends lost 3 bases at V and 4 bases at J; junction bases unmatched: 7. This CDR3 comprises 16 residues. CDR1 and CDR2 (germline): SGHTA, FQGNSA. The CDR3 nucleotides read TGTGCCAGCAGCTTCCATAGCGGGGGAGGGTACAATGAGCAGTTCTTC. Protein sequence: CASSFHSGGGYNEQFF.

The chain combines TRBV6-1 with TRBJ1-5; D call uncertain. CDR1 and CDR2 (germline): MNHNS, SASEGT. This CDR3 comprises 15 residues. Trimming removed 1 base at V and 7 bases at J, with 14 bases between. As DNA, the CDR3 is TGTGCCAGCAGTGAAGTTCTTGGGCAGAACCAGCCCCAGCATTTT. Translation: CASSEVLGQNQPQHF.

This chain connects TRBV2 to TRBJ2-1, with 16 nucleotides matching TRBD2. The germline V gene encodes CDR1 SNHLY and CDR2 FYNNEI. With V trimmed by 6 bases and J by 4 bases, 6 bases remained unmatched. The CDR3 spans 17 residues. The CDR3 sequence is CASSQGLAGGRYNEQFF. As DNA, the CDR3 is TGTGCCAGCAGCCAGGGACTAGCGGGGGGGAGGTACAATGAGCAGTTCTTC.

The V gene is TRBV28, the J gene TRBJ1-5; 9 positions match TRBD1. The CDR3 is 14 residues long. Germline CDR1 MDHEN, CDR2 SYDVKM. Unmatched junction bases numbered 5, after V lost 6 bases and J lost 5 bases. The CDR3 here is CASSSGTGYQPQHF. CDR3 DNA: TGTGCCAGCAGCTCCGGGACAGGGTATCAGCCCCAGCATTTT.

The chain joins TRBV6-1 to TRBJ2-4, with 9 positions matching TRBD2. The V gene end was trimmed by 1 base and the J gene end by 3 bases; junction bases not matched to a gene: 7. The CDR3 has 17 amino acids. Germline V CDR1 and CDR2: MNHNS, SASEGT. This CDR3 is CASSEGGAGGSKNIQYF. The CDR3 DNA is TGTGCCAGCAGTGAAGGAGGGGCGGGAGGGAGCAAAAACATTCAGTACTTC.

The chain combines TRBV7-2 with TRBJ1-1; no clear D gene. The germline gives CDR1 SGHTA, CDR2 FQGNSA. V was clipped by 4 bases and J by 1 base, with 10 bases between them. This CDR3 comprises 14 residues. The CDR3: CASSSRTRNTEAFF. CDR3 coding DNA: TGTGCCAGCAGCTCCCGGACCCGGAACACTGAAGCTTTCTTT.

The V and J genes are TRBV6-1 and TRBJ1-3; D is unresolved. The length of the CDR3 is 13 residues. Germline V gene data show CDR1 as MNHNS and CDR2 as SASEGT. V lost 4 bases and J 4 bases, leaving 8 bases between the germline ends. CDR3 in amino acids: CASSGRLGNTIYF. As DNA, the CDR3 is TGTGCCAGCAGTGGCCGCCTGGGAAACACCATATATTTT.

The chain recombines TRBV9 with TRBJ2-5, with 9 bases fitting TRBD2. There are 14 residues in the CDR3. Looked up from germline, CDR1 is SGDLS and CDR2 is YYNGEE. J was trimmed by 5 bases and V by 4 bases; bases with no gene match: 6. CDR3 sequence reads: CASSLGLAGETQYF. CDR3 sequence (DNA): TGTGCCAGCAGCCTGGGGCTAGCGGGGGAGACCCAGTACTTC. The full variable domain, in which reference TRBV9 and TRBJ2-5 provide the parts outside the CDR3, is DSGVTQTPKHLITATGQRVTLRCSPRSGDLSVYWYQQSLDQGLQFLIQYYNGEERAKGNILERFSAQQFPDLHSELNLSSLELGDSALYFCASSLGLAGETQYFGPGTRLLVL.

This sequence joins TRBV28 and TRBJ2-7; 10 bases line up with TRBD2. With 4 bases clipped from V and 6 bases from J, the junction kept 6 bases outside the gene matches. CDR3 length equals 14 residues. Germline V gives CDR1 MDHEN, CDR2 SYDVKM. The CDR3 is CASSWASGSPEQYF. CDR3 DNA: TGTGCCAGCAGTTGGGCTAGCGGGAGTCCCGAGCAGTACTTC.

The J gene is TRBJ2-5, the V gene TRBV27; TRBD1 agrees at 7 bases. The DNA end is a closer match to TRBJ2-7, so the J assignment may be wrong. The CDR3 runs to 14 residues. Germline-derived CDR1 and CDR2 are MNHEY and SMNVEV (reference sequence). In DNA, the CDR3 is TGTGCCAGCAGCCTAGGACAGGATTTATACGAGCAGTACTTC. Its translation: CASSLGQDLYEQYF.

The chain has TRBV28 and TRBJ1-5; D unresolved. Deletions cut 5 bases from V and 6 bases from J, with 17 bases between. From germline, CDR1 is MDHEN and CDR2 SYDVKM. This CDR3 is built from 15 residues. This CDR3 is CASSRRSWIGQPQHF. CDR3 in DNA: TGTGCCAGCAGTCGACGGTCCTGGATTGGTCAGCCCCAGCATTTT.

The chain links TRBV6-4 to TRBJ2-7, with D possibly being TRBD1 (5 bases). Trimming stripped 6 bases from V and 4 bases from J, with 16 bases between. In germline, CDR1 is MRHNA, CDR2 SNTAGT. This CDR3 has 14 amino acids. CDR3 bases: TGTGCCAGCAGGAGCGCAGGGTGGGATTACGAGCAGTACTTC. This translates into CASRSAGWDYEQYF.

This sequence joins TRBV7-8 and TRBJ2-3; D unresolved. The CDR3 is made up of 18 amino acids. V was cut by 1 base and J by 0 bases, with 17 bases left in between. The germline gives CDR1 SGHVS, CDR2 FQNEAQ. CDR3 amino acids: CASSLEGFEASSTDTQYF. The CDR3 nucleotides are TGTGCCAGCAGCTTAGAAGGTTTTGAAGCGTCAAGCACAGATACGCAGTATTTT.

This rearrangement joins TRBV7-9 to TRBJ2-3; D is possibly TRBD2 (6 bases). CDR1 is SEHNR, CDR2 FQNEAQ, per germline (reference sequence). With 0 bases removed from V and 2 bases from J, the gap between germline ends came to 12 bases. The CDR3 spans 16 residues. The DNA for the CDR3 is TGTGCCAGCAGCTTAGCGCGGGGAACTCACACAGATACGCAGTATTTT. This codes for CASSLARGTHTDTQYF.

This chain connects TRBV5-4 to TRBJ1-4; 9 bases align to TRBD1. This CDR3 spans 14 amino acids. The trim removed 4 bases at V and 6 bases at J, leaving 4 bases unmatched. Germline V lookup: CDR1 SGHNT, CDR2 YYREEE (reference sequence). This CDR3 reads CASSTGGEDEKLFF. In nucleotides, the CDR3 is TGTGCCAGCAGCACAGGGGGCGAAGATGAAAAACTGTTTTTT.

The chain is built from TRBV30 and TRBJ2-1; either TRBD1 or TRBD2 may supply D (6 bases each). Germline CDR1 GTSNPN, CDR2 SVGIG (reference sequence). CDR3 size: 14 residues. V was shortened by 5 bases and J by 4 bases, with 15 bases between the two germline ends. The CDR3 region has the DNA TGTGCCTGGTGGGGGCTAGCGAGATACAATGAGCAGTTCTTC. Translating gives CAWWGLARYNEQFF.

In nucleotides, the CDR3 is TGTGCCAGCAGCTGGGACAGGGTCCGTGGGGAGCAGTACTTC. It yields the protein CASSWDRVRGEQYF. V usage is TRBV7-9 and J usage is TRBJ2-7; 9 bases agree with TRBD1. The trim removed 4 bases at V and 7 bases at J, leaving 8 bases unmatched. The V gene's germline CDR1 is SEHNR and CDR2 FQNEAQ (reference sequence). The CDR3 has 14 residues.

This chain joins TRBV6-6 and TRBJ1-6; D perhaps matches TRBD1 (5 bases). The CDR3 extends over 15 amino acids. Germline V gene sequence: CDR1 MNHNY, CDR2 SVGAGI (reference sequence). V lost 2 bases, J lost 6 bases, and 11 bases lay in between. CDR3 sequence (DNA): TGTGCCAGCAGTTACAGGGGCAGGGCTAATTCACCCCTCCACTTT. Its protein product is CASSYRGRANSPLHF.